One sample yielded the 5 T cell receptor beta chains listed below, sequenced in a study of cytomegalovirus exposure and HLA in healthy donors (dated by TCRdb to the late 2010s). The library was produced with the immunoSEQ multiplex PCR assay. As stored in TCRdb, this immuneACCESS dataset retains in-frame rearrangements with V and J assigned. A fraction of the clones does not appear; measured against another copy, unresolved V genes explain less than half of the discrepancy, and the remainder lacks a known reason. For this sample there are 100,000 to 120,000 clones; roughly 90% appear just once. The ten largest clonotypes hold 1.4% to 1.5% of the sample. Sequenced: PBMCs. These receptors all stem from a woman in her twenties or thirties in good health and CMV-seropositive.

The J gene is TRBJ2-5, the V gene TRBV27, with D possibly matching TRBD2 (6 bases). V lost 3 bases to trimming and J lost 2 bases, with 10 bases between them. CDR3 length equals 14 residues. Per germline, CDR1 MNHEY and CDR2 SMNVEV (reference sequence). In DNA form, the CDR3 reads TGTGCCAGCAGTTTTGGGCGGGGACAAGAGACCCAGTACTTC. This codes for CASSFGRGQETQYF.

CDR3 region: CASSQGIGQGDSPLHF. The CDR3 region has the DNA TGCGCCAGCAGCCAGGGGATCGGACAGGGAGACTCACCCCTCCACTTT. V gene TRBV4-1 combines with J gene TRBJ1-6; 8 bases agree with TRBD1. V dropped 3 bases and J dropped 10; count of bases not matched to a gene: 11. Germline CDR1 MGHRA, CDR2 YSYEKL. The CDR3 spans 16 residues.

The rearrangement links TRBV5-5 to TRBJ2-7; perhaps TRBD2 as D (5 bases). Trimming removed 3 bases from V and 0 bases from J, with 16 bases in between. Germline V CDR1 and CDR2: SGHKS, YYEKEE (reference sequence). This CDR3 has 16 residues. The CDR3 spells CASSWRAETSSYEQYF. Written as DNA, the CDR3 is TGTGCCAGCAGCTGGAGAGCGGAGACAAGCTCCTACGAGCAGTACTTC. Drawing the rest from reference TRBV5-5 and TRBJ2-7, the complete variable domain is DAGVTQSPTHLIKTRGQQVTLRCSPISGHKSVSWYQQVLGQGPQFIFQYYEKEERGRGNFPDRFSARQFPNYSSELNVNALLLGDSALYLCASSWRAETSSYEQYFGPGTRLTVT.

The genes are TRBV28 and TRBJ2-4; 12 bases line up with TRBD1. Trimming removed 10 bases from V and 1 base from J; junction bases left unmatched: 5. CDR3 length equals 15 residues. Per the germline V gene, CDR1 is MDHEN and CDR2 is SYDVKM. The CDR3 sequence: CATGGQGAAKNIQYF. The CDR3 coding sequence is TGTGCCACAGGGGGACAGGGGGCGGCCAAAAACATTCAGTACTTC.

V gene TRBV4-2 combines with J gene TRBJ1-2; perhaps TRBD1 as D (5 bases). Germline-derived CDR1 and CDR2 are LGHNA and YNFKEQ. V was pared by 8 bases and J by 3 bases, with 16 bases between. CDR3 length: 14 amino acids. The CDR3 nucleotides read TGTGCCAGCGGGATCCGGCAGGGCGACTATGGCTACACCTTC. It translates to CASGIRQGDYGYTF.